The clone carrying this T cell receptor beta chain was counted only a few times. Its matching antigen is unknown. The data belong to a study of Ad26.COV2.S vaccination and SARS-CoV-2 variants. Study results and limitations: Spike-specific responses of CD8+ and CD4+ T cells were reported to display substantial breadth after vaccination. Non-spike TCR breadth did not differ much between vaccine and placebo recipients. Total T cell responses were possibly underestimated by TCR breadth and depth analyses. People given the vaccine had a wider spike-specific TCR breadth than placebo recipients did.

Here immunoSEQ multiplex PCR was the method, and the copy in TCRdb shows in-frame clones only, minus some. The table lists approximately 140,000 clones, 86% of them singletons, with more than 4.5% in the top ten. This CDR3 spans 13 amino acids. Germline values: CDR1 MNHEY, CDR2 SVGAGI. V dropped 7 bases and J dropped 4 bases, with 13 bases sitting between them. The receptor's source is a human donor who had recovered from COVID-19. The material was peripheral blood, obtained after recovery from COVID-19. The V gene is TRBV6-5, the J gene TRBJ1-1; TRBD1 is a possible D gene (6 bases). CDR3 residues: CASKLEGGTEAFF. In nucleotides, the CDR3 is TGTGCCAGCAAACTCGAGGGGGGCACTGAAGCTTTCTTT.